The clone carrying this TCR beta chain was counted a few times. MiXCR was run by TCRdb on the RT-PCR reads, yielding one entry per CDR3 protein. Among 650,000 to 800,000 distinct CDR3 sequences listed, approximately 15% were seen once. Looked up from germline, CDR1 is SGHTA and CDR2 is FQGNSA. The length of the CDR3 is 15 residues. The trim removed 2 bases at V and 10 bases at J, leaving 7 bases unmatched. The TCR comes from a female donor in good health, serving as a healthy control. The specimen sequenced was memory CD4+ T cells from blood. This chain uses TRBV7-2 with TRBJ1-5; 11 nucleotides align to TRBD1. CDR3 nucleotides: TGTGCCAGCAGCTTAATGGGACAGGGGGAAGACCCCCAGCATTTT. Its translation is CASSLMGQGEDPQHF.